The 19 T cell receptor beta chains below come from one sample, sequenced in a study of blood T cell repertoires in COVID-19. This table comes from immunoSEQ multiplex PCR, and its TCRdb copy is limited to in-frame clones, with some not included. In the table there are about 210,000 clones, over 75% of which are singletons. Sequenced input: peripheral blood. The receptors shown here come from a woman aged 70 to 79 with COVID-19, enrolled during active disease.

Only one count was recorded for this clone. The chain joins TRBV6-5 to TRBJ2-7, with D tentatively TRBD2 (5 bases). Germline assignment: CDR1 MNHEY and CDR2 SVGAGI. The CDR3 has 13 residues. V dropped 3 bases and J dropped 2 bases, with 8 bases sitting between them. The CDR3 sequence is CASSYGRAYEQYF. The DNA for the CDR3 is TGTGCCAGCAGTTATGGGAGAGCCTACGAGCAGTACTTC.

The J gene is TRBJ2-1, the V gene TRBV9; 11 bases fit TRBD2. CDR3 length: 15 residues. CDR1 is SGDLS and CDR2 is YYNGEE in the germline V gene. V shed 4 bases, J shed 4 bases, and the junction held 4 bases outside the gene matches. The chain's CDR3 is CASSTGLAAYNEQFF. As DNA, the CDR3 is TGTGCCAGCAGCACGGGACTAGCGGCTTACAATGAGCAGTTCTTC.

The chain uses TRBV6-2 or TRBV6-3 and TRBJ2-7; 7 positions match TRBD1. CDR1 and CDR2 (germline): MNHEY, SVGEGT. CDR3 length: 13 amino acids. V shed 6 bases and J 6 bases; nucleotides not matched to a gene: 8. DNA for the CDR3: TGTGCCAGCAGCACCGGGACAGTAGTCGAGCAGTACTTC. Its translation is CASSTGTVVEQYF.

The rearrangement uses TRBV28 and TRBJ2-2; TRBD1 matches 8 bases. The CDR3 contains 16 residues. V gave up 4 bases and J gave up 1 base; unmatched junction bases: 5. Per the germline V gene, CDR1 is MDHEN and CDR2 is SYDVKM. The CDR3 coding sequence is TGTGCCAGCAGTTCATCCGGGACAGGGAACACCGGGGAGCTGTTTTTT. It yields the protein CASSSSGTGNTGELFF.

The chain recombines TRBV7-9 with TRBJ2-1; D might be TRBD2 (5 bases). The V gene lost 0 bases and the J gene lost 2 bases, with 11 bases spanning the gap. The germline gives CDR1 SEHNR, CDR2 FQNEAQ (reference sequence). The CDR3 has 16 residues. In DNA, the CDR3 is TGTGCCAGCAGCTTAGCGCTGGGAGTCGCCTACAATGAGCAGTTCTTC. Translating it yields CASSLALGVAYNEQFF.

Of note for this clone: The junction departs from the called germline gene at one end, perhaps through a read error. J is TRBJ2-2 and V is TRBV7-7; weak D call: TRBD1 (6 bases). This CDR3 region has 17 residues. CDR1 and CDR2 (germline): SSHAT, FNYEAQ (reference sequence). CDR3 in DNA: TGTGCTAGCAGCGTTAGAGGGGGTGCTGGTGGCACCGGGGAGCTGTTTTTT. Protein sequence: CASSVRGGAGGTGELFF.

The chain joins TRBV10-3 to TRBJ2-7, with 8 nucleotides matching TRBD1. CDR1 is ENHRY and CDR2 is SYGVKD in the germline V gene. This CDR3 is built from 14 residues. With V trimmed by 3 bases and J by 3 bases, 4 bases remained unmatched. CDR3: CAISDGTGLYEQYF. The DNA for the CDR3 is TGTGCCATCAGTGATGGGACAGGCCTCTACGAGCAGTACTTC.

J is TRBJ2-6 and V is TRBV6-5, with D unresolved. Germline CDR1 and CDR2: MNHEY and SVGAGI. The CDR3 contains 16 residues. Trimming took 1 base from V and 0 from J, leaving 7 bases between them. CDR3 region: CASSYYRISGANVLTF. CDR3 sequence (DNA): TGTGCCAGCAGTTACTATCGTATCTCTGGGGCCAACGTCCTGACTTTC.

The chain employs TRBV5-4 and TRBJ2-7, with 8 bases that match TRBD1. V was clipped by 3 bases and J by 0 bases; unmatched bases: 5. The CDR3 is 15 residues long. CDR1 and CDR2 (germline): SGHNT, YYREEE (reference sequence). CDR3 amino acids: CASSSQTGASYEQYF. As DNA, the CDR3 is TGTGCCAGCAGCTCCCAGACAGGGGCCTCCTACGAGCAGTACTTC.

The CDR3 sequence: CASSWADRDTEAFF. For the CDR3, the DNA is TGTGCCAGCAGTTGGGCTGACCGAGACACTGAAGCTTTCTTT. The chain joins TRBV27 to TRBJ1-1, with D unresolved. V was trimmed by 4 bases and J by 3 bases, leaving 12 bases between them. Germline values: CDR1 MNHEY, CDR2 SMNVEV (reference sequence). There are 14 residues in the CDR3.

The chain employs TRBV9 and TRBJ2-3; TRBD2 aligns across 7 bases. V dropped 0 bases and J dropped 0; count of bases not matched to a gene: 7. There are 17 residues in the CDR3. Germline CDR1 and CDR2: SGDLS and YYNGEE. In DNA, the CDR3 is TGTGCCAGCAGCGTAGCAAGCGGGGAATCTAGCACAGATACGCAGTATTTT. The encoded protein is CASSVASGESSTDTQYF.

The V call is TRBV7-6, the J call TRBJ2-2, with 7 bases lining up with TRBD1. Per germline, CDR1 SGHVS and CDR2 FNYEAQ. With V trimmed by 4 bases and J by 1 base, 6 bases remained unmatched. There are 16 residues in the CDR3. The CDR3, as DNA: TGTGCCAGCAGCTCAGCCAGACAGGGGAACACCGGGGAGCTGTTTTTT. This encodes CASSSARQGNTGELFF.

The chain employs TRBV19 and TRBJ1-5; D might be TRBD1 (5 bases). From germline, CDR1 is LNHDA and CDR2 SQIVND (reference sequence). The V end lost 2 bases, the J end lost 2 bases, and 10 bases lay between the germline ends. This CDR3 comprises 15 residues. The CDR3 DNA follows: TGTGCCAGTAGTATAACGCGGGGCGGCAATCAGCCCCAGCATTTT. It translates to CASSITRGGNQPQHF.

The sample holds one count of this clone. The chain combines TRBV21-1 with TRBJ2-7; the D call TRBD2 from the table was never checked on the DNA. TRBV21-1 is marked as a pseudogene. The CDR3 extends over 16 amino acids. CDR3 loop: CASSKAPAQGRDEQYF. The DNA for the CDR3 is TGTGCCAGCAGCAAAGCCCCTGCCCAGGGGAGGGACGAGCAGTACTTC.

CDR3 in amino acids: CASSPSGQDNSPLHF. The CDR3 coding sequence is TGTGCCAGCTCACCGTCAGGACAGGATAATTCACCCCTCCACTTT. The chain links TRBV18 to TRBJ1-6, with 7 bases identical to TRBD1. V dropped 3 bases and J dropped 5; count of bases not matched to a gene: 4. CDR1 and CDR2 (germline): KGHSH, LQKENI. The CDR3 is made up of 15 amino acids.

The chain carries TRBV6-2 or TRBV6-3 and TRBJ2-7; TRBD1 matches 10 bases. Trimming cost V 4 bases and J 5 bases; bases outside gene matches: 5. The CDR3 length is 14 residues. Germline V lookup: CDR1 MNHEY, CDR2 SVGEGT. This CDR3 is CASSFEGQGNEQYF. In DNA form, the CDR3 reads TGTGCCAGCAGTTTCGAGGGACAGGGGAACGAGCAGTACTTC.

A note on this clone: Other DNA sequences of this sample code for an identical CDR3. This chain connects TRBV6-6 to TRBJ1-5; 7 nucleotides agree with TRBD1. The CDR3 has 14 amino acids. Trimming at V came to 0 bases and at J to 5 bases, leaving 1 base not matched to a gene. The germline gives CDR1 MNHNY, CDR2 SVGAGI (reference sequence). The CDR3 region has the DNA TGTGCCAGCAGTTACTCAGGGGGCGATCAGCCCCAGCATTTT. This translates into CASSYSGGDQPQHF.

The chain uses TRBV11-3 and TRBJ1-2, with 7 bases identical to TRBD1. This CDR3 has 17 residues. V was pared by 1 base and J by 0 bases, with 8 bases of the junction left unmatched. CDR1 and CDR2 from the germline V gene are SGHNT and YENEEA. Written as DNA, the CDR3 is TGTGCCAGCAGCTTAGGGGGGTTGGGACAGCCTAACTATGGCTACACCTTC. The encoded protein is CASSLGGLGQPNYGYTF.

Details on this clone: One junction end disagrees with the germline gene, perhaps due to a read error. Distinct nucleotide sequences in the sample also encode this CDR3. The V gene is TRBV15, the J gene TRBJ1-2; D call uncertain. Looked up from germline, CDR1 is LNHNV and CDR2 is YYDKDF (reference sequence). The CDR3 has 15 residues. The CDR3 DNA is TGTGCCACCAGTAGAGAGTTGGGAGGGAACTATGGCTACACCTTC. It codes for CATSRELGGNYGYTF.